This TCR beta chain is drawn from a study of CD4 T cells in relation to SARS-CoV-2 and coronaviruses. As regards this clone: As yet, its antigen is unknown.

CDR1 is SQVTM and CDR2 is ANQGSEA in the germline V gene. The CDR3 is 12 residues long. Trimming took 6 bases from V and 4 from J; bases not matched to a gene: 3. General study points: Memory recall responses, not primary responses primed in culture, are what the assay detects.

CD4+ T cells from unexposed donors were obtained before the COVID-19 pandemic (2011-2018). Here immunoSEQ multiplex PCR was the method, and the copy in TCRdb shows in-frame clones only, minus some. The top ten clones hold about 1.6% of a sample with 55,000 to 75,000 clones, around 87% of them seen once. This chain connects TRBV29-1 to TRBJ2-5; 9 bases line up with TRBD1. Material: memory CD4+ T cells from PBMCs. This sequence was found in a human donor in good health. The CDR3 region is CSVGQGRETQYF. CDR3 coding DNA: TGCAGCGTGGGACAGGGAAGAGAGACCCAGTACTTC. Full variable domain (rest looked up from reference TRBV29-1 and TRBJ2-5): SAVISQKPSRDICQRGTSLTIQCQVDSQVTMMFWYRQQPGQSLTLIATANQGSEATYESGFVIDKFPISRPNLTFSTLTVSNMSPEDSSIYLCSVGQGRETQYFGPGTRLLVL.